Below are 3 T cell receptor beta chains sequenced from a single sample in a study of beta chain features in type 1 diabetes. Of the isolated RNA, all was reverse transcribed, and so the sequenced material was expressed TCRB transcripts. Measured with immunoSEQ multiplex PCR; TCRdb has only the in-frame clones, and not every one. The data show 300,000 to 450,000 clones, roughly a fifth seen once. Sequencing was done on a sample of naive CD4+ T cells from blood. These receptors originate from a woman younger than 35 in good health.

J is TRBJ2-3 and V is TRBV18; 12 bases line up with TRBD2. Germline values: CDR1 KGHSH, CDR2 LQKENI. The trim removed 3 bases at V and 3 bases at J, leaving 1 base unmatched. This CDR3 contains 15 residues. The CDR3 DNA reads as TGTGCCAGCTCACCCGGGACTAGCGGGACAGATACGCAGTATTTT. As protein: CASSPGTSGTDTQYF. The full variable domain, its missing parts supplied by reference TRBV18 and TRBJ2-3, is NAGVMQNPRHLVRRRGQEARLRCSPMKGHSHVYWYRQLPEEGLKFMVYLQKENIIDESGMPKERFSAEFPKEGPSILRIQQVVRGDSAAYFCASSPGTSGTDTQYFGPGTRLTVL.

V gene TRBV5-1 combines with J gene TRBJ1-6, with 9 bases aligning to TRBD1. Looked up from germline, CDR1 is SGHRS and CDR2 is YFSETQ. This CDR3 contains 16 residues. The J segment lost 4 bases and the V segment lost 4 bases, leaving 6 bases of the junction unmatched. CDR3 sequence reads: CASSRLGTGYNSPLHF. The DNA of the CDR3 is TGCGCCAGCAGCCGATTGGGGACAGGGTATAATTCACCCCTCCACTTT.

This clone turned up a few times. Other DNA variants within this sample encode the same CDR3. The rearrangement joins TRBV30 to TRBJ2-7; 7 nucleotides align to TRBD2. V gave up 2 bases and J gave up 4 bases; unmatched junction bases: 2. This CDR3 is built from 12 residues. The V gene's germline CDR1 is GTSNPN and CDR2 SVGIG (reference sequence). The CDR3 DNA reads TGTGCCTGGAGTCCGGGGGGATACGAGCAGTACTTC. This sequence encodes CAWSPGGYEQYF.